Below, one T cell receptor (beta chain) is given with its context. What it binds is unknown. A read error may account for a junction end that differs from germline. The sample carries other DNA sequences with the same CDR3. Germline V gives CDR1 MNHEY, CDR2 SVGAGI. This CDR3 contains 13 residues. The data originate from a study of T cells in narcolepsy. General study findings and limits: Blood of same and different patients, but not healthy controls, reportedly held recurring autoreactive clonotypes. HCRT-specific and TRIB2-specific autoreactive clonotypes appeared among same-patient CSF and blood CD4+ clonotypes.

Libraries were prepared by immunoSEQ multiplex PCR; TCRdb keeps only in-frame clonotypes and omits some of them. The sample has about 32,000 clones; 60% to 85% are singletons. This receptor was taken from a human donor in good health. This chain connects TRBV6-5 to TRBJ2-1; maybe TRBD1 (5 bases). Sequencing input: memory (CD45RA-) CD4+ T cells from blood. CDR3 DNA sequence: TGTGCCAGCAGTGGGGCAGGAAACAATGAACAGTTCTTC. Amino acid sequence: CASSGAGNNEQFF.